This is a list of T cell receptor beta chains from one sample in a study of T cells in localized non-small cell lung cancer. Measured with immunoSEQ multiplex PCR; TCRdb has only the in-frame clones, and not every one. The data hold about 15,000 clones, with approximately 87% observed a single time. Source: peripheral blood mononuclear cells, taken before any cancer treatment. The receptors originated from a male donor at least 60 years old with stage II lung adenocarcinoma. The CDR3 runs from the conserved cysteine through the conserved F or W. Each record gives: J gene, D gene, V gene, CDR3 length, clone size, CDR3 DNA, CDR3 protein. The D gene is left open where the match is weak. Size is stated for part of the rows, as once, few or many counts, or as a class when the clone is expanded.

TRBJ2-7,TRBD1,TRBV28,15,-,TGTGCCAGCAGTTCATCCCACAGGGGGCTAGCGGAACAGTACTTC,CASSSSHRGLAEQYF
TRBJ2-3,-,TRBV5-1,15,-,TGCGCCAGCAGCGTGGGGCTAGTTGCGGCAGATACGCAGTATTTT,CASSVGLVAADTQYF
TRBJ1-2,-,TRBV29-1,13,-,TGCAGCGTGACTCAAACAGCTAACTATGGCTACACCTTC,CSVTQTANYGYTF
TRBJ1-5,-,TRBV11-2,15,-,TGTGCCAGCAGCTTAGGCGACCGAGGCGATCAGCCCCAGCATTTT,CASSLGDRGDQPQHF
TRBJ2-2,-,TRBV9,12,-,TGTGCCAGCAGCGTATTTCAGGGGGAGCTGTTTTTT,CASSVFQGELFF
TRBJ2-3,TRBD2,TRBV6-1,16,-,TGTGCCAGCAGTGAGGGGCTAGCGGGTTTCACAGATACGCAGTATTTT,CASSEGLAGFTDTQYF
TRBJ2-2,-,TRBV10-2,13,few,TGCGCCAGCAATCCAGGGACCACCGGGGAGCTGTTTTTT,CASNPGTTGELFF
TRBJ2-6,-,TRBV6-1,18,-,TGTGCCAGCAGTGAATCCCGGAGATTAAACTCTGGGGCCAACGTCCTGACTTTC,CASSESRRLNSGANVLTF
TRBJ1-4,-,TRBV5-1,14,-,TGCGCCAGCAGCTTAATGGGGTCTGATGAAAAACTGTTTTTT,CASSLMGSDEKLFF
TRBJ2-1,TRBD2,TRBV11-3,15,-,TGTGCCAGCAGCCCTGCCCTAGCGGGGACCAATGAGCAGTTCTTC,CASSPALAGTNEQFF
TRBJ1-4,-,TRBV6-1,14,-,TGTGCCAGCACTTTAAGGGGGGCCGGTGAAAAACTGTTTTTT,CASTLRGAGEKLFF
TRBJ2-7,-,TRBV11-2,14,-,TGTGCCAGCAGCTCCCGGGACACGACCTACGAGCAGTACTTC,CASSSRDTTYEQYF
TRBJ1-2,-,TRBV7-7,14,-,TGTGCCAGCAGCTTAGAAGAACAGGGCTATGGCTACACCTTC,CASSLEEQGYGYTF
TRBJ2-1,-,TRBV27,14,-,TGTGCCAGCCGCCCCCGGGAGAGCTACAATGAGCAGTTCTTC,CASRPRESYNEQFF
TRBJ1-2,-,TRBV28,17,-,TGTGCCAGCAGTGGGCAGGAAGGGCGATCGCTTAACTATGGCTACACCTTC,CASSGQEGRSLNYGYTF
TRBJ2-3,TRBD2,TRBV4-1,15,-,TGCGCCAGCAGCCCGGGACTAGCGGGCCCAGATACGCAGTATTTT,CASSPGLAGPDTQYF
TRBJ1-3,-,TRBV5-1,16,-,TGCGCCAGCAGCCGAACCCAGGTCAGCTCTGGAAACACCATATATTTT,CASSRTQVSSGNTIYF
TRBJ2-2,-,TRBV4-3,17,-,TGCGCCAGCAGCCAAGAAGGGGGAACAGGGAGAACCGGGGAGCTGTTTTTT,CASSQEGGTGRTGELFF
TRBJ2-7,TRBD1,TRBV9,15,-,TGTGCCAGCAGCGCGCAGGGGGCGAGGTCCTACGAGCAGTACTTC,CASSAQGARSYEQYF
TRBJ2-1,TRBD1,TRBV11-2,15,-,TGTGCCAGCAGCTTCTCAGGGGGCTCCTACAATGAGCAGTTCTTC,CASSFSGGSYNEQFF
TRBJ1-1,-,TRBV28,12,-,TGTGCCAGCAGTTTAATCCAGGGATTAGCTTTCTTT,CASSLIQGLAFF
TRBJ2-1,-,TRBV14,18,once,TGTGCCAGCAGCCCGGGCCCCAACGGGGGCCGGGGCCTCAATGAGCAGTTCTTC,CASSPGPNGGRGLNEQFF
TRBJ1-1,-,TRBV6-6,11,once,TGTGCCAGCAGTTACCAGATTGAAGCTTTCTTT,CASSYQIEAFF
TRBJ1-2,-,TRBV5-1,13,-,TGCGCCAGCAGCTTCGACAGCAACTATGGCTACACCTTC,CASSFDSNYGYTF
TRBJ1-5,TRBD1,TRBV2,16,-,TGTGCCAGCAGACTACAGGGGGCGGGGGTCAATCAGCCCCAGCATTTT,CASRLQGAGVNQPQHF
TRBJ2-1,TRBD2,TRBV19,16,-,TGTGCCAGTAGTTACAACCGGGACTACAACTACAATGAGCAGTTCTTC,CASSYNRDYNYNEQFF
TRBJ1-2,-,TRBV18,19,-,TGTGCCAGCTCACTGCGAGTGAAGGCCGGTGGAGAGATACCGAATGGCTACACCTTC,CASSLRVKAGGEIPNGYTF
TRBJ2-1,-,TRBV21-1,20,-,TGTGCCAGCAGCAAAGTGACCCGGGGACTAGCGGGAGGGCCGGGAAATGAGCAGTTCTTC,CASSKVTRGLAGGPGNEQFF
TRBJ1-1,TRBD1,TRBV11-3,14,few,TGTGCCAGCAGCCAACGACAGGGGGTAACTGAAGCTTTCTTT,CASSQRQGVTEAFF
TRBJ2-7,TRBD2,TRBV6-6,11,-,TGTGCCGCGCGGGAGACCTACGAGCAGTACTTC,CAARETYEQYF
TRBJ2-3,TRBD2,TRBV6-5,15,-,TGTGCCAGCAAGGAGGCAGGGAGGGCCACAGATACGCAGTATTTT,CASKEAGRATDTQYF
TRBJ1-1,-,TRBV5-1,13,-,TGCGCCAGCAGCTTGTCCGCGAACACTGAAGCTTTCTTT,CASSLSANTEAFF
TRBJ2-7,-,TRBV18,16,-,TGTGCCAGCTCACCGGTTGCTGACAGTGCCTACTACGAGCAGTACTTC,CASSPVADSAYYEQYF